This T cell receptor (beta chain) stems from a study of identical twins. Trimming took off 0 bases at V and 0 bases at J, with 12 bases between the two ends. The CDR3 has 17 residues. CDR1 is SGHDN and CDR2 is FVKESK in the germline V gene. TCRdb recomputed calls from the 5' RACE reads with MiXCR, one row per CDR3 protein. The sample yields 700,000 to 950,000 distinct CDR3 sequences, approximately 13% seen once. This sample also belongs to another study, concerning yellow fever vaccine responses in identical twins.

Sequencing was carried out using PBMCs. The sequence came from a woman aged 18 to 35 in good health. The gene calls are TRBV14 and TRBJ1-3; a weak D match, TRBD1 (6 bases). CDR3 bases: TGTGCCAGCAGCCAAGATCGAGGGGGGAGCTCTGGAAACACCATATATTTT. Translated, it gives CASSQDRGGSSGNTIYF.